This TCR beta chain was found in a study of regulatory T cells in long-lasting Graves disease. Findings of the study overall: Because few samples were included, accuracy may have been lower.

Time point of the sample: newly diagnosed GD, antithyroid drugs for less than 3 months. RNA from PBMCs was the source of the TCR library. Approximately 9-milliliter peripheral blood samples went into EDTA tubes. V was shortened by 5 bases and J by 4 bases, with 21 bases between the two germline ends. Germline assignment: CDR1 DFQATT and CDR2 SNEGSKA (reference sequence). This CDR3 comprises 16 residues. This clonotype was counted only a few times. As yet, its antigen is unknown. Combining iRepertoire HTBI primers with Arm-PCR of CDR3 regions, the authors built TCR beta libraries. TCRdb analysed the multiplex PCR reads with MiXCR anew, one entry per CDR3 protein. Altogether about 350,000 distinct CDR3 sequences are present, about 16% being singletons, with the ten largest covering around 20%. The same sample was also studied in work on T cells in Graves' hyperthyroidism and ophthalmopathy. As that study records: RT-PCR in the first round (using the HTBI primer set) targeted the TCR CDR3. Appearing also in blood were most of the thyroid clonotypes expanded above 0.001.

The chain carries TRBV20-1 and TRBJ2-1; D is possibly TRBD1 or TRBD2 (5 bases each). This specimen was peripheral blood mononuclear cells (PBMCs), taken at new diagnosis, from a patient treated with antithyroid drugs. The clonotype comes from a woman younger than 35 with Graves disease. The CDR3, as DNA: TGCAGTGCTCACAGAGAAGGGGCGGGCTGGTACAATGAGCAGTTCTTC. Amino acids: CSAHREGAGWYNEQFF.